These T cell receptor beta chains were read from a single sample in a study of Ad26.COV2.S vaccination and SARS-CoV-2 variants. Here immunoSEQ multiplex PCR was the method, and the copy in TCRdb shows in-frame clones only, minus some. This table holds hundreds of thousands of clones, roughly 84% found once. This material consisted of peripheral blood, taken in a trial of Ad26.COV2.S vaccine versus placebo. The origin of the receptors is a person between 18 and 65 years old who received the Ad26.COV2.S COVID-19 vaccine or a placebo. CDR3s include the opening cysteine and the closing phenylalanine or tryptophan. The D gene is left open where the match is weak. Clone size is given for some rows only: seen once, a few or many times, or a class if the clone is expanded.

v_call	d_call	j_call	clone_size	cdr3_nt	cdr3_aa
TRBV2	TRBD1	TRBJ2-7	few	TGTGCCAGCAGTGATGGGACAGGGGTGGGTGAGCAGTACTTC	CASSDGTGVGEQYF
TRBV27	NA	TRBJ2-2	NA	TGTGCCAGCAGTTTATTCCCCGGGCCCGGGACCGGGGAGCTGTTTTTT	CASSLFPGPGTGELFF
TRBV4-2	NA	TRBJ2-1	NA	TGTGCCAGCAGCCAAGAAGGACCCAACAATGAGCAGTTCTTC	CASSQEGPNNEQFF
TRBV4-2	TRBD2	TRBJ2-3	NA	TGTGCCAGCAGCCACCATAGGGGGACTAGCGGGGGCGCAGATACGCAGTATTTT	CASSHHRGTSGGADTQYF
TRBV29-1	NA	TRBJ1-4	NA	TGCAGCGGAAGATATAATGAAAAACTGTTTTTT	CSGRYNEKLFF
TRBV29-1	NA	TRBJ1-1	NA	TGCAGCGTTATTCCGAACACTGAAGCTTTCTTT	CSVIPNTEAFF
TRBV9	NA	TRBJ1-2	NA	TGTGCCAGCAGCGTAGACCTGGGACCCCCTCTTACTAACTATGGCTACACCTTC	CASSVDLGPPLTNYGYTF
TRBV6-6	NA	TRBJ2-2	NA	TGTGCCATCCGAGAGGGGCACACCGGGGAGCTGTTTTTT	CAIREGHTGELFF
TRBV12-3/TRBV12-4	NA	TRBJ1-2	NA	TGTGCCAGCAGTTTATTGGGGGCGGGTGGCTACACCTTC	CASSLLGAGGYTF
TRBV11-2	TRBD1	TRBJ1-1	few	TGTGCCAGCAGCCCAATTTGGACAGGAAGAATCACTGAAGCTTTCTTT	CASSPIWTGRITEAFF
TRBV9	NA	TRBJ2-2	NA	TGTGCCAGCAGCGTAGGAAGCACCGGGGAGCTGTTTTTT	CASSVGSTGELFF
TRBV6-1	NA	TRBJ2-3	NA	TGTGCCAGCAGTGAAGCGGGGCATAGCACAGATACGCAGTATTTT	CASSEAGHSTDTQYF
TRBV5-4	TRBD1	TRBJ2-7	NA	TGTGCCAGCAGCCAACCGGGACAGGGGCTTCCCTACGAGCAGTACTTC	CASSQPGQGLPYEQYF
TRBV4-1	NA	TRBJ1-5	NA	TGCGCCAGCAGCCAAGGACCGAATCAGCCCCAGCATTTT	CASSQGPNQPQHF
TRBV11-2	NA	TRBJ2-7	NA	TGTGCCAGCAGCGCGAGCTACATCTACGAGCAGTACTTC	CASSASYIYEQYF
TRBV23-1	TRBD1	TRBJ1-6	NA	TGCGCCAGCAGTCCTCCGGGACAGGGTTTTGGGTGTCAGAATTCACCCCTCCACTTT	CASSPPGQGFGCQNSPLHF
TRBV2	NA	TRBJ2-5	NA	TGTGCCAGCAGTGAAGATGGGCCCCCTGCGACCCAGTACTTC	CASSEDGPPATQYF
TRBV4-1	NA	TRBJ1-2	NA	TGCGCCAGCAGCCTAGAAATGGCTACTAACTATGGCTACACCTTC	CASSLEMATNYGYTF
TRBV5-5	NA	TRBJ1-6	few	TGTGCCAGCAGCTCTTCACTGGGTCGGTCCTATAATTCACCCCTCCACTTT	CASSSSLGRSYNSPLHF
TRBV5-6	TRBD2	TRBJ2-2	NA	TGTGCCAGCAGCTTGCTTATCGGGGGGGCGAAAAGCACCGGGGAGCTGTTTTTT	CASSLLIGGAKSTGELFF
TRBV18	TRBD1	TRBJ1-2	NA	TGTGCCAGCTCACCCCAGACAGGGGCCCAGGTCGCCTATGGCTACACCTTC	CASSPQTGAQVAYGYTF
TRBV11-3	NA	TRBJ2-3	NA	TGTGCCAGCAGCTTCTCGGGGGTCACAGATACGCAGTATTTT	CASSFSGVTDTQYF
TRBV7-6	TRBD2	TRBJ2-2	NA	TGTGCCAGCAGCCATAGCGGGGCGGCGAACACCGGGGAGCTGTTTTTT	CASSHSGAANTGELFF
TRBV30	NA	TRBJ2-7	NA	TGTGCCTGGAGTGTACCGGGACAAGGGACCTACGAGCAGTACTTC	CAWSVPGQGTYEQYF
TRBV29-1	NA	TRBJ2-7	NA	TGCAGCGTTGCCCAGGGCTTCTACGAGCAGTACTTC	CSVAQGFYEQYF
TRBV4-1	TRBD1	TRBJ2-7	NA	TGCGCCAGCAGCCCGCGGACAGGGACTTACGAGCAGTACTTC	CASSPRTGTYEQYF
TRBV9	TRBD2	TRBJ2-7	few	TGTGCCAGCAGCGCCGGAGTAGCGGGGGTTTACGAGCAGTACTTC	CASSAGVAGVYEQYF
TRBV2	NA	TRBJ2-7	NA	TGTGCCAGCACCAGGTTGACCTACGAGCAGTACTTC	CASTRLTYEQYF
TRBV7-6	TRBD1	TRBJ1-3	NA	TGTGCCAGCAGCACCCGGGACAGGGGGGCGATAGGAAACACCATATATTTT	CASSTRDRGAIGNTIYF
TRBV3-1/TRBV3-2	TRBD2	TRBJ2-1	once	TGTGCCAGCAGCCCTGAGACTAGCTTCAATGAGCAGTTCTTC	CASSPETSFNEQFF
TRBV14	TRBD2	TRBJ2-7	once	TGTGCCAGCAGTCCGGGACTAGCGGCCGAGCAGTACTTC	CASSPGLAAEQYF
TRBV4-1	NA	TRBJ1-4	NA	TGCGCCAGCAGCCAAGATAGGACTCCGAGGGGAAAACTGTTTTTT	CASSQDRTPRGKLFF
TRBV18	TRBD1	TRBJ1-5	NA	TGTGCCAGCTCACCTTCACCGGGACAGAACAATCAGCCCCAGCATTTT	CASSPSPGQNNQPQHF
TRBV4-1	NA	TRBJ2-7	NA	TGCGCCAGCAGCCAAGAAGGCTCCTCGTTGAGGGGCGAGCAGTACTTC	CASSQEGSSLRGEQYF
TRBV20-1	NA	TRBJ2-7	once	TGCAGTGCTAGAAGGGAATACGAGCAGTACTTC	CSARREYEQYF
TRBV20-1	NA	TRBJ1-2	once	TGCAGTGCTAGTAAGTCAGGGCGTAACTATGGCTACACCTTC	CSASKSGRNYGYTF
TRBV4-2	NA	TRBJ1-1	NA	TGTGCCAGCAGCCAAGATCGGGCGGGCGGTGGGACTGAAGCTTTCTTT	CASSQDRAGGGTEAFF
TRBV30	NA	TRBJ2-3	once	TGTGCCTGGAGTACCAAGGGACAGCGGGGGTTGCACAGGCAGTATTTT	CAWSTKGQRGLHRQYF
TRBV29-1	NA	TRBJ1-1	NA	TGCAGCGTTGTTTCGGCCAGGGCACTGGTTGAAGCTTTCTTT	CSVVSARALVEAFF
TRBV6-4	NA	TRBJ2-4	NA	TGTGCCAGCAGGTACATCTTGCCCAAAAACATTCAGTACTTC	CASRYILPKNIQYF
TRBV7-9	NA	TRBJ1-6	NA	TGTGCCAGCAGCGAGGACCGATATAATTCACCCCTCCACTTT	CASSEDRYNSPLHF
TRBV5-1	TRBD1	TRBJ1-6	NA	TGCGCCAGCAGCATACCGGACAGGGGCGGTTCACCCCTCCACTTT	CASSIPDRGGSPLHF
TRBV6-5	TRBD2	TRBJ2-3	NA	TGTGCCAGCGCTACTAGCGGGGTCACAGATACGCAGTATTTT	CASATSGVTDTQYF
TRBV5-6	TRBD2	TRBJ2-7	NA	TGTGCCAGCAGCCAAATGCTACTAGCGGGGGGGCTCCCCTACGAGCAGTACTTC	CASSQMLLAGGLPYEQYF
TRBV27	TRBD1	TRBJ1-2	once	TGTGCCAGCAGTATGACAGGGGGCAGGAACTATGGCTACACCTTC	CASSMTGGRNYGYTF
TRBV18	NA	TRBJ1-2	NA	TGTGCCAGCTCACCCCGGGACTTGGACTCCTATGGCTACACCTTC	CASSPRDLDSYGYTF
TRBV10-3	NA	TRBJ1-5	NA	TGTGCCATCAGTGAGTTCACCAATCAGCCCCAGCATTTT	CAISEFTNQPQHF
TRBV29-1	NA	TRBJ1-1	NA	TGCAGCGTTGCGGGCAGGGTCGCCACTGAAGCTTTCTTT	CSVAGRVATEAFF
TRBV15	NA	TRBJ2-7	NA	TGTGCCACCAGCAGAGAGAGGGATTCCTACGAGCAGTACTTC	CATSRERDSYEQYF
TRBV19	TRBD1	TRBJ1-2	NA	TGTGCCAGTAGTAGCGTGGGACAGGCGACCTATGGCTACACCTTC	CASSSVGQATYGYTF
TRBV4-2	NA	TRBJ2-7	NA	TGTGCCAGCAGCCAGGACAGTTACGAGCAGTACTTC	CASSQDSYEQYF
TRBV7-9	NA	TRBJ1-2	NA	TGTGCCAGCACCCCAGGAGGAGGGACCTATGGCTACACCTTC	CASTPGGGTYGYTF
TRBV7-9	NA	TRBJ1-4	NA	TGTGCCAGCAGCTTAATGGGGCAAACTAATGAAAAACTGTTTTTT	CASSLMGQTNEKLFF
TRBV24-1	TRBD1	TRBJ1-2	NA	TGTGCCACCAGTGAGAATCCGGGACAGGGGGTTACCTATGGCTACACCTTC	CATSENPGQGVTYGYTF
TRBV24-1	NA	TRBJ1-2	NA	TGTGCCACCAGTGACCCGGGGGGCTACACCTTC	CATSDPGGYTF